These 24 T cell receptor beta chains were all obtained from the same sample, sequenced in a study of blood T cell repertoires in COVID-19. Method: immunoSEQ multiplex PCR; TCRdb's copy keeps in-frame clones and lacks some. The repertoire consists of approximately 290,000 clones, with about 85% occurring once and the leading ten covering roughly 0.87%. Material: peripheral blood. The receptors were sampled from a human donor with COVID-19, enrolled during active disease. The donor label of this sample is uncertain.

The V and J genes are TRBV7-2 and TRBJ2-3, with TRBD1 matching over 7 bases. The CDR3 is made up of 16 amino acids. CDR1 is SGHTA and CDR2 is FQGNSA in the germline V gene. Trimming took 1 base from V and 2 from J; bases not matched to a gene: 6. The CDR3 sequence: CASSLGTGALTDTQYF. In DNA form, the CDR3 reads TGTGCCAGCAGCTTAGGGACAGGCGCCCTCACAGATACGCAGTATTTT.

This chain uses TRBV27 with TRBJ1-5; D not certain. Trimming left V 5 bases short and J 2 bases short, with 10 bases between. The CDR3 runs to 14 residues. The germline V gene has CDR1 MNHEY and CDR2 SMNVEV (reference sequence). The CDR3 loop reads CASSEASGNQPQHF. CDR3 bases: TGTGCCAGCAGTGAAGCCTCCGGCAATCAGCCCCAGCATTTT.

The rearrangement joins TRBV28 to TRBJ2-5, with 7 positions matching TRBD2. CDR1 is MDHEN, CDR2 SYDVKM, per germline. Losses at the gene ends were 6 bases for V and 5 bases for J; bases not matched to a gene: 18. This CDR3 is built from 17 residues. The CDR3 DNA sequence: TGTGCCAGCAGCCGACGGGACTTTAAAAGGGGAGGGGAGACCCAGTACTTC. It encodes CASSRRDFKRGGETQYF. Complete variable domain (other parts from reference TRBV28 and TRBJ2-5): DVKVTQSSRYLVKRTGEKVFLECVQDMDHENMFWYRQDPGLGLRLIYFSYDVKMKEKGDIPEGYSVSREKKERFSLILESASTNQTSMYLCASSRRDFKRGGETQYFGPGTRLLVL.

The rearrangement joins TRBV4-3 to TRBJ2-1, with D hard to call. With 0 bases removed from V and 4 bases from J, the gap between germline ends came to 10 bases. CDR1 LGHNA and CDR2 YSLEER come from the germline V gene. CDR3 length: 15 amino acids. The CDR3 sequence is CASSQDAAPYNEQFF. The CDR3 DNA follows: TGCGCCAGCAGCCAAGATGCGGCACCTTACAATGAGCAGTTCTTC.

The rearrangement links TRBV18 to TRBJ1-1, with D maybe TRBD1 (6 bases). The germline CDR1 and CDR2 sequences are KGHSH and LQKENI. V lost 5 bases, J lost 1 base, and 11 bases lay in between. The CDR3 length is 14 residues. The CDR3, as DNA: TGTGCCAGCTCATCAGTGGACAGGAACACTGAAGCTTTCTTT. It is translated as CASSSVDRNTEAFF.

This chain links TRBV30 with TRBJ2-3; tentatively, D is TRBD2 (6 bases). There are 13 residues in the CDR3. V was clipped by 0 bases and J by 4 bases, with 8 bases between them. Germline values: CDR1 GTSNPN, CDR2 SVGIG (reference sequence). CDR3: CAWSVRRADTQYF. The CDR3 coding sequence is TGTGCCTGGAGTGTACGGAGGGCAGATACGCAGTATTTT.

As DNA, the CDR3 is TGTGCTAGTGGTTTGGGGGCGGCAGGGGCCTTCAATCAGCCCCAGCATTTT. It encodes CASGLGAAGAFNQPQHF. The rearrangement links TRBV12-5 to TRBJ1-5; TRBD1 might be the D (6 bases). CDR3 size: 17 residues. V was shortened by 1 base and J by 3 bases, with 16 bases between the two germline ends. CDR1 is LGHNT and CDR2 is FRNRAP in the germline V gene.

The CDR3 nucleotides are TGTGCCAGCAGCTTTGCGGGATACAATGAGCAGTTCTTC. Residues: CASSFAGYNEQFF. The gene calls are TRBV5-4 and TRBJ2-1, with D perhaps matching TRBD2 (6 bases). Germline CDR1 SGHNT, CDR2 YYREEE (reference sequence). The V end lost 2 bases, the J end lost 4 bases, and 7 bases lay between the germline ends. This CDR3 spans 13 amino acids.

This rearrangement joins TRBV6-7 to TRBJ1-5; no clear D gene. TRBV6-7 is reported as an ORF; its role is uncertain. The V end was cut by 6 bases, the J end by 3 bases, with 9 bases between. This CDR3 contains 13 residues. The CDR3 loop is CASSRAFNQPQHF. Here the CDR3 DNA reads TGTGCCAGCAGCCGAGCCTTCAATCAGCCCCAGCATTTT.

With respect to this clone: The junction and the germline gene differ at one end; a read error may be behind it. This sequence joins TRBV19 and TRBJ2-3; 11 positions agree with TRBD2. The CDR3 is 14 amino acids. The V gene's germline CDR1 is LNHDA and CDR2 SQIVND (reference sequence). As DNA, the CDR3 is TGTGCAAGTAGACTAGCGGGGAGGCTAGATACGCAGTATTTT. Translated: CASRLAGRLDTQYF.

The J gene is TRBJ1-1, the V gene TRBV9; D is uncertain. V was pared by 0 bases and J by 6 bases, with 12 bases between. CDR3 length equals 14 residues. The germline gives CDR1 SGDLS, CDR2 YYNGEE. In DNA, the CDR3 is TGTGCCAGCAGCGTAGATCCGGTTATCGCTGAAGCTTTCTTT. Encoded protein: CASSVDPVIAEAFF.

This clone was observed a single time. The chain employs TRBV9 and TRBJ1-5, with D possibly matching TRBD1 (6 bases). V lost 0 bases and J 6 bases, leaving 10 bases between the germline ends. CDR3 length equals 14 residues. Germline CDR1 SGDLS, CDR2 YYNGEE. The CDR3 sequence: CASSVEGEGQPQHF. The CDR3, as DNA: TGTGCCAGCAGCGTAGAGGGGGAGGGTCAGCCCCAGCATTTT. Supplemented by reference TRBV9 and TRBJ1-5, the full variable domain reads DSGVTQTPKHLITATGQRVTLRCSPRSGDLSVYWYQQSLDQGLQFLIQYYNGEERAKGNILERFSAQQFPDLHSELNLSSLELGDSALYFCASSVEGEGQPQHFGDGTRLSIL.

V usage is TRBV19 and J usage is TRBJ1-1; no reliable D call. The V end was cut by 6 bases, the J end by 0 bases, with 17 bases between. Looked up from germline, CDR1 is LNHDA and CDR2 is SQIVND (reference sequence). The CDR3 has 16 residues. The CDR3: CASRRGRDLMNTEAFF. The DNA for the CDR3 is TGTGCCAGTAGACGCGGACGGGATTTGATGAACACTGAAGCTTTCTTT.

This clone was detected only a few times. The chain recombines TRBV18 with TRBJ2-7, with TRBD1 matching 7 bases. This CDR3 comprises 14 residues. V gave up 0 bases and J gave up 2 bases; unmatched junction bases: 1. CDR1 and CDR2 (germline): KGHSH, LQKENI. CDR3 DNA sequence: TGTGCCAGCTCACCACCGGGACAGCCCTACGAGCAGTACTTC. It codes for CASSPPGQPYEQYF.

Here the CDR3 reads CASSPGLVNSPLHF. As DNA, the CDR3 is TGTGCCAGCAGTCCTGGGCTTGTAAATTCACCCCTCCACTTT. The chain combines TRBV27 with TRBJ1-6; D remains ambiguous. V was shortened by 5 bases and J by 7 bases, with 12 bases between the two germline ends. There are 14 residues in the CDR3. Germline assignment: CDR1 MNHEY and CDR2 SMNVEV (reference sequence).

This clone was seen just once. The chain has TRBV28 and TRBJ2-2; TRBD2 aligns across 10 bases. The CDR3 contains 16 residues. Looked up from germline, CDR1 is MDHEN and CDR2 is SYDVKM. V was pared by 5 bases and J by 4 bases, with 7 bases of the junction left unmatched. The CDR3 DNA reads TGTGCCAGCAGTCTATCTAGCGGGAGTGGCACCGGGGAGCTGTTTTTT. The encoded protein is CASSLSSGSGTGELFF.

The chain employs TRBV29-1 and TRBJ2-7; perhaps TRBD2 as D (5 bases). CDR1 and CDR2 (germline): SQVTM, ANQGSEA. V shed 4 bases and J shed 5 bases, with 15 bases lying between them. The CDR3 sequence is 13 residues long. The CDR3 DNA sequence: TGCAGCGTTGCGGGGAAGGCATACAACGAGCAGTACTTC. As protein: CSVAGKAYNEQYF.

The V call is TRBV30, the J call TRBJ1-1; D call uncertain. The germline CDR1 and CDR2 sequences are GTSNPN and SVGIG (reference sequence). V was pared by 7 bases and J by 1 base, with 16 bases between. The CDR3 has 14 amino acids. The DNA of the CDR3 is TGTGCCTACAAAAGTGGACTCTCGAACACTGAAGCTTTCTTT. As protein: CAYKSGLSNTEAFF.

The rearrangement uses TRBV19 and TRBJ1-4; tentative D call: TRBD1 (5 bases). CDR3 length: 16 residues. V shed 9 bases and J shed 0 bases, with 17 bases lying between them. Germline lookup yields CDR1 LNHDA and CDR2 SQIVND (reference sequence). CDR3 DNA sequence: TGTGCCAGAGCCGGGGGAGGTCTGGCAACTAATGAAAAACTGTTTTTT. Protein product: CARAGGGLATNEKLFF.

Notes on this clone: Other DNA sequences in this specimen translate into the identical CDR3. V usage is TRBV5-1 and J usage is TRBJ2-3, with 11 bases matching TRBD1. V gave up 4 bases and J gave up 4 bases; unmatched junction bases: 2. Per germline, CDR1 SGHRS and CDR2 YFSETQ. The length of the CDR3 is 14 residues. CDR3 protein: CASSPGQGADTQYF. The CDR3, as DNA: TGCGCCAGCAGCCCGGGACAGGGGGCAGATACGCAGTATTTT.

The chain joins TRBV9 to TRBJ2-7; D is perhaps TRBD1 (5 bases). The germline CDR1 and CDR2 sequences are SGDLS and YYNGEE. The CDR3 runs 14 residues. Trimming shortened V by 0 bases and J by 3 bases, and 10 bases separated the two germline ends. DNA of the CDR3: TGTGCCAGCAGCGTAGAAACCCAGGGCTACGAGCAGTACTTC. Its protein is CASSVETQGYEQYF.

V gene TRBV5-1 combines with J gene TRBJ2-3; D is possibly TRBD2 (5 bases). This CDR3 spans 15 amino acids. Trimming cost V 5 bases and J 2 bases, with 15 bases left between them. Germline loops: CDR1 SGHRS, CDR2 YFSETQ. The CDR3 here is CASRAEGGVTDTQYF. In nucleotides, the CDR3 is TGCGCCAGCAGAGCCGAGGGTGGCGTCACAGATACGCAGTATTTT.

V and J are TRBV18 and TRBJ2-7; the D gene is possibly TRBD1 (5 bases). The germline gives CDR1 KGHSH, CDR2 LQKENI. The CDR3 has 15 amino acids. With 1 base removed from V and 6 bases from J, the gap between germline ends came to 16 bases. CDR3 sequence (DNA): TGTGCCAGCTCACCACGGCAGGGAAGGATGGGCGAGCAGTACTTC. Its protein is CASSPRQGRMGEQYF. The variable domain in full, with the rest retrieved from reference TRBV18 and TRBJ2-7, is NAGVMQNPRHLVRRRGQEARLRCSPMKGHSHVYWYRQLPEEGLKFMVYLQKENIIDESGMPKERFSAEFPKEGPSILRIQQVVRGDSAAYFCASSPRQGRMGEQYFGPGTRLTVT.

The V gene is TRBV25-1, the J gene TRBJ1-1; the match to TRBD1 covers 9 bases. The junction had 2 bases not matched to a gene; V was cut back by 5 bases and J by 4 bases. Germline V gene lookup returns CDR1 MGHDK and CDR2 SYGVNS. This CDR3 comprises 13 residues. The CDR3 DNA is TGTGCCAGCAGTTCGACAGGGGGCACTGAAGCTTTCTTT. Its protein product is CASSSTGGTEAFF.